A single T cell receptor (beta chain) is shown here with its context. Its matching antigen is unknown. These data are taken from a study of CD8 T cells in ankylosing spondylitis. General study results and limits: Disease-linked clones bore a CD8+ phenotype and were relatively rare in peripheral blood.

Trimming took 2 bases from V and 6 from J; bases not matched to a gene: 6. Per germline, CDR1 SGDLS and CDR2 YYNGEE. This CDR3 has 15 residues. The TCR beta libraries were generated through quantitative 5'-RACE incorporating molecular barcodes. MiXCR, applied by TCRdb to the 5' RACE reads, yields one record per CDR3 protein. The sample has roughly 46,000 distinct CDR3 sequences; around 3.8% are singletons. This receptor was obtained from a female donor with ankylosing spondylitis or in good health (not recorded which). V usage is TRBV9 and J usage is TRBJ2-2; 8 nucleotides match TRBD2. What was sequenced was blood, either unsorted or a sorted T cell fraction (not recorded which). As DNA, the CDR3 is TGTGCCAGCAGCGTCTCGGGGGGGAGACCCGGGGAGCTGTTTTTT. Residues: CASSVSGGRPGELFF.